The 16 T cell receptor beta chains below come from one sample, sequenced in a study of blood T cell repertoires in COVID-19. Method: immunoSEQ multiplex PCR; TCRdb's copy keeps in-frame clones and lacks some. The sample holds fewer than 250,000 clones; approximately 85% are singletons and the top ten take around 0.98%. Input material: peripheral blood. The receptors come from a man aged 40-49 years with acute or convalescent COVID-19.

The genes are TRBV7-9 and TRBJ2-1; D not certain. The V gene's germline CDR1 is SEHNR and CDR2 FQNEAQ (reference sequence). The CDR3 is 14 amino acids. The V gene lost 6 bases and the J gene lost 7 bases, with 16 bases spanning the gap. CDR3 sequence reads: CASRSLSSRNEQFF. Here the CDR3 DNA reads TGTGCCAGCAGGTCCTTATCCTCGCGAAATGAGCAGTTCTTC. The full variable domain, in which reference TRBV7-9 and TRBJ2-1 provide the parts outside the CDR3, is DTGVSQNPRHKITKRGQNVTFRCDPISEHNRLYWYRQTLGQGPEFLTYFQNEAQLEKSRLLSDRFSAERPKGSFSTLEIQRTEQGDSAMYLCASRSLSSRNEQFFGPGTRLTVL.

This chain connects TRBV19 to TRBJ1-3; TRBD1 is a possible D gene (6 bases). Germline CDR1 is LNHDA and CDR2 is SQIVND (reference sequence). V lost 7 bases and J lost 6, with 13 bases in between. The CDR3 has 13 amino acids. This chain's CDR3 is CASKPPGQNTIYF. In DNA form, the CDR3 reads TGTGCCAGTAAACCACCGGGACAAAACACCATATATTTT.

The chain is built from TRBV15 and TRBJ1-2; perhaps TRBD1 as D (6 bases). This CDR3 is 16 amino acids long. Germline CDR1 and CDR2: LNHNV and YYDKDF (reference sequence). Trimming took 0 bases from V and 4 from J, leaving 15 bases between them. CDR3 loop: CATSRDFGPTGYGYTF. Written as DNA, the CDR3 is TGTGCCACCAGCAGAGATTTTGGTCCGACAGGCTATGGCTACACCTTC.

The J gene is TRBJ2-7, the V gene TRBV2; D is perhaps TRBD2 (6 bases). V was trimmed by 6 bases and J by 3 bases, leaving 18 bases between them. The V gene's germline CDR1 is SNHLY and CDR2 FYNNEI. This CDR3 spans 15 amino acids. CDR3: CASSAGKYFLYEQYF. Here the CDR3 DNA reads TGTGCCAGCAGCGCGGGAAAATATTTCCTCTACGAGCAGTACTTC.

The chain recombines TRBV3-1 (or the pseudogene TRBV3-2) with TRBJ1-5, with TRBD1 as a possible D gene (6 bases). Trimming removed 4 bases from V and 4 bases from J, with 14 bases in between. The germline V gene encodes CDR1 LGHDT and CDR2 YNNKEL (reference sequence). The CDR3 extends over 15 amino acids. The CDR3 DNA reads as TGTGCCAGCAGCCTCGGACAGAACCTTAATCAGCCCCAGCATTTT. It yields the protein CASSLGQNLNQPQHF.

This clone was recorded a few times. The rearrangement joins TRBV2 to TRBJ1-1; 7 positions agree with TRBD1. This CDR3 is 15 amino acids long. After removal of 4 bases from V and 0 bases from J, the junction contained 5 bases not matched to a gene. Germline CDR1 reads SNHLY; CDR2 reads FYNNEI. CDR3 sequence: CASSVRTGMNTEAFF. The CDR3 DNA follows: TGTGCCAGCAGTGTCCGGACAGGCATGAACACTGAAGCTTTCTTT.

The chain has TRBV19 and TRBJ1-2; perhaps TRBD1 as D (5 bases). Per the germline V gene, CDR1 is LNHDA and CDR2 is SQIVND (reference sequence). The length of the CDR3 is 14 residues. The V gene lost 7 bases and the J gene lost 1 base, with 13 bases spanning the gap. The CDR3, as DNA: TGTGCCAGTATGGGGGGGTCGATTAACTATGGCTACACCTTC. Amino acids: CASMGGSINYGYTF. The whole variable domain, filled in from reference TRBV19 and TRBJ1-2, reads DGGITQSPKYLFRKEGQNVTLSCEQNLNHDAMYWYRQDPGQGLRLIYYSQIVNDFQKGDIAEGYSVSREKKESFPLTVTSAQKNPTAFYLCASMGGSINYGYTFGSGTRLTVV.

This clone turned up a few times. As DNA, the CDR3 is TGTGCCAGCAGAGGACAGGGTTTTAACTATGGCTACACCTTC. Its translation is CASRGQGFNYGYTF. V usage is TRBV6-5 and J usage is TRBJ1-2; TRBD1 matches at 8 bases. The CDR3 has 14 amino acids. The germline V gene has CDR1 MNHEY and CDR2 SVGAGI. The ends lost 6 bases at V and 1 base at J; junction bases unmatched: 4.

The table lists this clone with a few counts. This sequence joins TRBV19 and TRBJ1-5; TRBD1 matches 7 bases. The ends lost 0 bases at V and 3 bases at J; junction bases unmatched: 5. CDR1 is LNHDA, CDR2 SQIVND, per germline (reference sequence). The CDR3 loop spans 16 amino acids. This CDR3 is CASSIETGSSNQPQHF. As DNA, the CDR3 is TGTGCCAGTAGTATAGAGACAGGGAGTTCCAATCAGCCCCAGCATTTT.

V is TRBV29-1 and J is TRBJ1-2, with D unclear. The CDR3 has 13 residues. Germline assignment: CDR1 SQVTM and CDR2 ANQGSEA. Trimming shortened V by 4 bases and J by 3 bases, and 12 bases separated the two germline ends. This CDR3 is CSVAVRRDYGYTF. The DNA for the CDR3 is TGCAGCGTTGCAGTCAGGAGGGACTATGGCTACACCTTC.

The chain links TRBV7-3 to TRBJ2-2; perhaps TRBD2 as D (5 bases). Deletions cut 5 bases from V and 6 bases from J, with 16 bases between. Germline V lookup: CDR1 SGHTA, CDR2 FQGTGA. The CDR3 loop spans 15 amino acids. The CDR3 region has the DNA TGTGCCAGCAGCCCAAACTGGACTCCGGCCGGGGAGCTGTTTTTT. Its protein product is CASSPNWTPAGELFF.

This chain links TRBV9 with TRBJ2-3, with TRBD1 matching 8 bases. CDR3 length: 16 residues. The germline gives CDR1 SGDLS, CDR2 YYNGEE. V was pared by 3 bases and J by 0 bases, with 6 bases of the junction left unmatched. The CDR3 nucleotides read TGTGCCAGCAGCGCGAGGACAGGGACTAGCACAGATACGCAGTATTTT. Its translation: CASSARTGTSTDTQYF. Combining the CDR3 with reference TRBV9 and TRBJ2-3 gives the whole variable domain DSGVTQTPKHLITATGQRVTLRCSPRSGDLSVYWYQQSLDQGLQFLIQYYNGEERAKGNILERFSAQQFPDLHSELNLSSLELGDSALYFCASSARTGTSTDTQYFGPGTRLTVL.

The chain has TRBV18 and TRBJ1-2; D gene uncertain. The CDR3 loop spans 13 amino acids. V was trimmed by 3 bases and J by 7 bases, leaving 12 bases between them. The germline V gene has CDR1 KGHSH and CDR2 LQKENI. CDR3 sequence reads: CASSPWQDRGYTF. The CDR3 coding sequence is TGTGCCAGCTCACCCTGGCAGGATCGTGGCTACACCTTC.

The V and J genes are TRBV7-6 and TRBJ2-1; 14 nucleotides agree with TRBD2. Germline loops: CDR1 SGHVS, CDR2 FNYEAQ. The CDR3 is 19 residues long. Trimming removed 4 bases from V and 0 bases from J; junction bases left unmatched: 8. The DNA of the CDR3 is TGTGCCAGCAGCTCCCTCGGGACTAGCGGGGGCCTCTCCTACAATGAGCAGTTCTTC. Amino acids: CASSSLGTSGGLSYNEQFF.

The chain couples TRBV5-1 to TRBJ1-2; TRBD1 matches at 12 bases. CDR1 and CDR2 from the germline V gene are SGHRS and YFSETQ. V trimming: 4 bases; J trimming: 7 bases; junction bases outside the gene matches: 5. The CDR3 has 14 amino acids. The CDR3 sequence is CASSSMGQGAGYTF. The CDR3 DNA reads TGCGCCAGCAGCAGCATGGGACAGGGGGCTGGCTACACCTTC.

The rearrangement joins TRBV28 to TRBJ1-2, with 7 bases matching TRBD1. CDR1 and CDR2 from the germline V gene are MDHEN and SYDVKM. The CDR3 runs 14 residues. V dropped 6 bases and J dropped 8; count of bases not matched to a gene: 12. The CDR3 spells CASRYGQASVGYTF. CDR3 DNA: TGTGCCAGCAGGTATGGACAGGCGTCTGTCGGCTACACCTTC.